The subject of this entry is one T cell receptor (beta chain). Libraries were prepared by immunoSEQ multiplex PCR; TCRdb keeps only in-frame clonotypes and omits some of them. The data show about 81,000 clones, 90% to 97% seen once. This sample was taken from a study of technical replicates of blood from several donors. This sequence originates from a human donor in good health. The sequencing input was T cells isolated from PBMCs.

CDR3 amino acids: CASSVHHMNTEAFF. CDR3 DNA sequence: TGTGCCAGCAGTGTGCACCACATGAACACTGAAGCTTTCTTT. V usage is TRBV6-4 and J usage is TRBJ1-1; D not certain. This CDR3 comprises 14 residues. The V end lost 4 bases, the J end lost 0 bases, and 9 bases lay between the germline ends. CDR1 MRHNA and CDR2 SNTAGT come from the germline V gene.